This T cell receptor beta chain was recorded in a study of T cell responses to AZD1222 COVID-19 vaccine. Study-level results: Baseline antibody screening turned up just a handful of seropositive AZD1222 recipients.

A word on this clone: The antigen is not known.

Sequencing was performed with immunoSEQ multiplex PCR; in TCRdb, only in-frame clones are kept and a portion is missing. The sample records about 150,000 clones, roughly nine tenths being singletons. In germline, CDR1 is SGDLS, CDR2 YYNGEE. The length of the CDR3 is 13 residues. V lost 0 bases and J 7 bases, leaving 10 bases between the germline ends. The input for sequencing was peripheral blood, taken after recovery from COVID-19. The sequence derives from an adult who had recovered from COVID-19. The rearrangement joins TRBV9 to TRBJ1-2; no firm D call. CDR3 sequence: CASSVDLTAGYTF. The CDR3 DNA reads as TGTGCCAGCAGCGTAGATCTCACGGCTGGCTACACCTTC.